The sequence of this TCR beta chain was determined in a study of shared clonotypes between healthy human individuals. In the study overall: For every donor, three CD4 naive, three CD4 memory, two CD8 naive and one CD8 memory plates were used.

Only in-frame clones appear in the TCRdb table, and some are missing; sequencing was by immunoSEQ multiplex PCR. The table lists some 2.1 million clones, roughly 94% of them singletons. The donors were adults (healthy and HIV-negative) with no recent acute infections or vaccinations. A split of CD4+ cells into CD45RA+ naive and CD45RA-negative memory subsets was performed. Trimming removed 5 bases at V and 5 bases at J, with 9 bases between. This CDR3 has 12 residues. Germline lookup yields CDR1 SGHVS and CDR2 FNYEAQ. The sequenced sample was naive CD4+ T cells sorted from blood. The sample's subset: CD45RA+ positively selected. The clonotype comes from a man aged 18-30 years in good health. The chain employs TRBV7-6 and TRBJ2-5; D is undetermined. CDR3 sequence reads: CASSPFEETQYF. The DNA for the CDR3 is TGTGCCAGCAGCCCATTCGAGGAGACCCAGTACTTC.